This entry lists 8 T cell receptor beta chains sequenced from one sample in a study of cytomegalovirus exposure and HLA in healthy donors (dated by TCRdb to 2017 to 2019). Libraries were constructed by the immunoSEQ multiplex PCR assay. The multiplex PCR relied on a mix of 60 forward primers for TCR Vbeta segments and 13 reverse primers for TCR Jbeta segments. TCRdb re-hosts the immuneACCESS table, in-frame sequences only. Its copies lack some clones; in the studies checked, an unresolved V gene accounts for under half of them, and the cause for the rest is not known. The table for this sample lists 100,000 to 150,000 clones; around three quarters of them were counted only once. The ten largest clones capture roughly 6.1% of the sample. The sample taken for sequencing was PBMCs. These receptors came from a woman aged 40 to 50 in good health and CMV-seronegative.

This rearrangement joins TRBV5-1 to TRBJ1-1; unclear D gene. Trimming took off 0 bases at V and 1 base at J, with 7 bases between the two ends. CDR1 and CDR2 from the germline V gene are SGHRS and YFSETQ. The CDR3 is 14 residues long. CDR3 protein: CASSLEGGNTEAFF. The CDR3 coding sequence is TGCGCCAGCAGCTTGGAGGGAGGGAACACTGAAGCTTTCTTT.

This chain links TRBV5-8 with TRBJ1-4; D perhaps matches TRBD1 (5 bases). The CDR3 runs 14 residues. V gave up 2 bases and J gave up 7 bases, with 12 bases separating them. Germline CDR1 SGHTS, CDR2 YDEGEE. The CDR3 is CASSLGQGREKLFF. The CDR3 DNA sequence: TGTGCCAGCAGCTTAGGTCAGGGTCGTGAAAAACTGTTTTTT.

This clone showed up just once. The chain combines TRBV13 with TRBJ2-2; 10 bases fit TRBD1. Germline values: CDR1 PRHDT, CDR2 FYEKMQ (reference sequence). V gave up 6 bases and J gave up 4 bases; unmatched junction bases: 8. The CDR3 contains 16 residues. The CDR3: CASRRDRGLSTGELFF. The CDR3 nucleotides are TGTGCCAGCAGACGAGACAGGGGGCTCAGCACCGGGGAGCTGTTTTTT. The full variable domain, with the rest looked up from reference TRBV13 and TRBJ2-2, is AAGVIQSPRHLIKEKRETATLKCYPIPRHDTVYWYQQGPGQDPQFLISFYEKMQSDKGSIPDRFSAQQFSDYHSELNMSSLELGDSALYFCASRRDRGLSTGELFFGEGSRLTVL.

In DNA, the CDR3 is TGCAGTGCTAGCGCCGGGGATGGCTACACCTTC. Protein: CSASAGDGYTF. The V gene is TRBV20-1, the J gene TRBJ1-2; D remains ambiguous. V was clipped by 3 bases and J by 6 bases, with 8 bases between them. The CDR3 is 11 amino acids. The germline V gene encodes CDR1 DFQATT and CDR2 SNEGSKA (reference sequence).

The CDR3 region is CASSRGQFTGDTQYF. CDR3 nucleotides: TGCGCCAGCAGCCGAGGACAGTTTACGGGAGATACGCAGTATTTT. The rearrangement uses TRBV5-1 and TRBJ2-3; TRBD1 is a possible D gene (6 bases). The CDR3 consists of 15 residues. Germline values: CDR1 SGHRS, CDR2 YFSETQ. V lost 4 bases and J 5 bases, leaving 17 bases between the germline ends. The variable domain in full, completed from reference TRBV5-1 and TRBJ2-3, reads KAGVTQTPRYLIKTRGQQVTLSCSPISGHRSVSWYQQTPGQGLQFLFEYFSETQRNKGNFPGRFSGRQFSNSRSEMNVSTLELGDSALYLCASSRGQFTGDTQYFGPGTRLTVL.

V and J are TRBV28 and TRBJ1-2, with D perhaps TRBD1 (5 bases). Germline V gene lookup returns CDR1 MDHEN and CDR2 SYDVKM. The CDR3 has 14 residues. V lost 3 bases to trimming and J lost 8 bases, with 16 bases between them. The CDR3 reads CASSFGQGIRGYTF. The CDR3 nucleotides are TGTGCCAGCAGTTTTGGGCAGGGAATTCGGGGCTACACCTTC.

To note about this clone: At one boundary the junction diverges from the germline segment, which might be a read error. The CDR3 region has the DNA TGCGCCAGCAATGAGCTCGAGTCACCCCTCCACTTT. This gives the protein CASNELESPLHF. This chain uses TRBV10-2 with TRBJ1-6, with unresolved D. This CDR3 has 12 residues. Germline V gene sequence: CDR1 WSHSY, CDR2 SAAADI.

The chain uses TRBV5-4 and TRBJ2-7; 9 nucleotides match TRBD2. Germline assignment: CDR1 SGHNT and CDR2 YYREEE (reference sequence). This CDR3 contains 16 residues. Unmatched junction bases numbered 10, after V lost 4 bases and J lost 2 bases. CDR3 bases: TGTGCCAGCAGCCGGGGGGCTAGCGGGAACCCCTACGAGCAGTACTTC. It codes for CASSRGASGNPYEQYF.